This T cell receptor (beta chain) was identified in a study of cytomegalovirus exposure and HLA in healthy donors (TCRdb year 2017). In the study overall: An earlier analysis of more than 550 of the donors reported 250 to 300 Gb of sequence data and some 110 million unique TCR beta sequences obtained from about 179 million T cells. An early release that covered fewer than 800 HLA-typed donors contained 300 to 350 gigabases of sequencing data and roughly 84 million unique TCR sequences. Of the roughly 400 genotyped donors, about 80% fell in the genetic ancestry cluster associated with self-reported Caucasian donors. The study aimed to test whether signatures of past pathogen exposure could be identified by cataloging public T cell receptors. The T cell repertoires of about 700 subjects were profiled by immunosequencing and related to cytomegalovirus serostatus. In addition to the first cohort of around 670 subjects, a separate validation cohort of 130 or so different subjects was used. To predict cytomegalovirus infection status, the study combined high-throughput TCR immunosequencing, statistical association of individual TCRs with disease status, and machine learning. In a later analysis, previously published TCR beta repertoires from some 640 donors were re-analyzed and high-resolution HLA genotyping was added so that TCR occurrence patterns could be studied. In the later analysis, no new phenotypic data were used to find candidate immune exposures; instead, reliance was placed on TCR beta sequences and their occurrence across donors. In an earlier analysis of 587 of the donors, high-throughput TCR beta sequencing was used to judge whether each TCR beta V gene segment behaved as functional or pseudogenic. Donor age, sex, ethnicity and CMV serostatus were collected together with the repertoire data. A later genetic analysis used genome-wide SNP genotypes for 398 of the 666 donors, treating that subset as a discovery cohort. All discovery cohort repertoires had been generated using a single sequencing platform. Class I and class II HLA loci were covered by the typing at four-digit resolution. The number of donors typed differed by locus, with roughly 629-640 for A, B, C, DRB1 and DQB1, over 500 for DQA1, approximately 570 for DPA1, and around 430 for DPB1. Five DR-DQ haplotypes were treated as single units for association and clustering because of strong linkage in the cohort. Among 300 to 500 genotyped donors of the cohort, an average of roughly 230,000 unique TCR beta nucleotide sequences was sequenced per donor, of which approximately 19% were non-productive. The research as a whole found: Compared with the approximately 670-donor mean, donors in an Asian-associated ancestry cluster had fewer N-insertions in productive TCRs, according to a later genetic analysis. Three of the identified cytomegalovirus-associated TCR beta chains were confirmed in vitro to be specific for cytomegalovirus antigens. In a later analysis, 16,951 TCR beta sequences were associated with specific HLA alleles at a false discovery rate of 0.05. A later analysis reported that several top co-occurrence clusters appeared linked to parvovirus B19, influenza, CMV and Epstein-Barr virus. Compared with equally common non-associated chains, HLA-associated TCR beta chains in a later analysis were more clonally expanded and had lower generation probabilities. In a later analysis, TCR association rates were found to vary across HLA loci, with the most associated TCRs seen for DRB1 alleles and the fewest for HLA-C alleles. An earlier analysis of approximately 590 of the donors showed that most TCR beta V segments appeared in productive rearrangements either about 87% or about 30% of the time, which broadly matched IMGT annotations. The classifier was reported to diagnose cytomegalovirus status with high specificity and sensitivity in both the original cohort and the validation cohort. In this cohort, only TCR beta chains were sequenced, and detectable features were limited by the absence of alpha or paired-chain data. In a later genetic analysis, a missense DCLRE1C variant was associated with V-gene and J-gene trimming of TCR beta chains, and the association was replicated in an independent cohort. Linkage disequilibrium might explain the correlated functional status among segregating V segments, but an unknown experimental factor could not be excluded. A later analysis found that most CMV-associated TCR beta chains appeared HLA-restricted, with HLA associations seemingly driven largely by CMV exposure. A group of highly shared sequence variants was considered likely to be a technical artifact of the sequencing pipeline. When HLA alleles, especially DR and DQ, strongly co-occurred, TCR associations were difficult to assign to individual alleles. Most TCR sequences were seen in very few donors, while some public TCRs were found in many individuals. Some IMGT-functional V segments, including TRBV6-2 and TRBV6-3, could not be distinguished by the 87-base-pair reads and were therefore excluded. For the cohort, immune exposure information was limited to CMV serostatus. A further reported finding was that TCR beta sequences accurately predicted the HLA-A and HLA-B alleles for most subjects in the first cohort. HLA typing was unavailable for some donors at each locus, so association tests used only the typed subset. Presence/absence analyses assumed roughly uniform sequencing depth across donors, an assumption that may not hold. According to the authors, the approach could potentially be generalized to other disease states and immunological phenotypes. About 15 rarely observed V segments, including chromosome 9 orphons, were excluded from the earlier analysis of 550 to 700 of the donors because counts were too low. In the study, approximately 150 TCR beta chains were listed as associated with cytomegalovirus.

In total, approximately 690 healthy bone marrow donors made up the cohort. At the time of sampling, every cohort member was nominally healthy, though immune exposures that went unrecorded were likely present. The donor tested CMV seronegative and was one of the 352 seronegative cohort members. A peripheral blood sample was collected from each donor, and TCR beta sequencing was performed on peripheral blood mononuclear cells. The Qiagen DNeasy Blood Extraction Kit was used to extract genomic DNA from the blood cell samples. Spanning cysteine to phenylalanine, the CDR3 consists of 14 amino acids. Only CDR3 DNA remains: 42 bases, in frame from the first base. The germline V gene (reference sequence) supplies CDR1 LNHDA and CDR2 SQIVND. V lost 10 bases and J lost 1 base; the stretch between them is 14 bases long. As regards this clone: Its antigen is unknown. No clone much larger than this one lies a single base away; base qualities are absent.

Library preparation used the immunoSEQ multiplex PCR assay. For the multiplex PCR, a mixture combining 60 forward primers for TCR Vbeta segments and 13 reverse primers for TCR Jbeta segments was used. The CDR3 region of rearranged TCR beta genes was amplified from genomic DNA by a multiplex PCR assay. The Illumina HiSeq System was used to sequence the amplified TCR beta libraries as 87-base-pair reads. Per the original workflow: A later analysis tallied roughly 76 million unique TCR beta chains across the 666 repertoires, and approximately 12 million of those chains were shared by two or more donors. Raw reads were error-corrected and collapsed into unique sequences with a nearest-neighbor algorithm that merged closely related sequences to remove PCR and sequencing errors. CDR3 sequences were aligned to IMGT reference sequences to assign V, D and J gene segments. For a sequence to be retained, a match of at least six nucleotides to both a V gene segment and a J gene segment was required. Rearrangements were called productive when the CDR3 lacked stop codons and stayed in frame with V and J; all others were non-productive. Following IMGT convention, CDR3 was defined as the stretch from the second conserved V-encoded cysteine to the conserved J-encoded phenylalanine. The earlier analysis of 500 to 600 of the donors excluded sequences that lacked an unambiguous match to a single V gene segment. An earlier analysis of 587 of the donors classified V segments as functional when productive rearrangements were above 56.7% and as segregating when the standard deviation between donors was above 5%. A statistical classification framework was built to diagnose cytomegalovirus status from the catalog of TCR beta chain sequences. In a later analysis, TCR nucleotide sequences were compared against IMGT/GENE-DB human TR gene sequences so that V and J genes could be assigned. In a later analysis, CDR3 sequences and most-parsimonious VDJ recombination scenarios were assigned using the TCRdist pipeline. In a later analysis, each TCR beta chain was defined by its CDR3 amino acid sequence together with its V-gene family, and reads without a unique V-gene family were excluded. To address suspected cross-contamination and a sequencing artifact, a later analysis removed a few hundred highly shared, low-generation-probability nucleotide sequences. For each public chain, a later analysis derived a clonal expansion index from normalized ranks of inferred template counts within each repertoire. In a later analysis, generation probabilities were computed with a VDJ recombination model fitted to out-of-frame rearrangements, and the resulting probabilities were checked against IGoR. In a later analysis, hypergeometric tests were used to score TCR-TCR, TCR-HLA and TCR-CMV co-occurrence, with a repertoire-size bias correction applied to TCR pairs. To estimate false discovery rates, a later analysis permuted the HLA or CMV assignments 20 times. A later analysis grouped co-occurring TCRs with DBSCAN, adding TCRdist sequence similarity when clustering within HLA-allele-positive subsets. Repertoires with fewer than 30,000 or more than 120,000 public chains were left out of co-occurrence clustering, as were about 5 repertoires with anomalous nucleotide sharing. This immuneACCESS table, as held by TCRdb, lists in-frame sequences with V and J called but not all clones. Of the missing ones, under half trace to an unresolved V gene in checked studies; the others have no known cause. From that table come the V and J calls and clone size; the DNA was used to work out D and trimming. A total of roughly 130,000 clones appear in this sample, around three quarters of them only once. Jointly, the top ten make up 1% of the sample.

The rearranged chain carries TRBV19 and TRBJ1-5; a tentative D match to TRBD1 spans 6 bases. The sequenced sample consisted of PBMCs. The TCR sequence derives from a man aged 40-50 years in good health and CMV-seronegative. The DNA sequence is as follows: TGTGCCATTGGGGAGGGGGTGAGCAATCAGCCCCAGCATTTT. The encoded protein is CAIGEGVSNQPQHF. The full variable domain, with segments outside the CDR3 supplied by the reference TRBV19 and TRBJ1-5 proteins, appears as DGGITQSPKYLFRKEGQNVTLSCEQNLNHDAMYWYRQDPGQGLRLIYYSQIVNDFQKGDIAEGYSVSREKKESFPLTVTSAQKNPTAFYLCAIGEGVSNQPQHFGDGTRLSIL.